A selection of T cell receptor beta chains follows, all from one sample in a study of T-cell reconstitution after alpha-beta-depleted transplantation in children. TCRdb re-analysed the PCR reads in MiXCR, keeping a single row per CDR3 protein. In the table there are about 460,000 distinct CDR3 sequences, about 12% of which are singletons. Sequenced material: PBMCs from the stem cell graft donor, taken from the stem cell graft. The receptors here all came from a human donor who donated a stem cell graft to a child with combined immunodeficiency. Each CDR3 is given with its conserved first and last residue. D genes are given only for firm matches. Only some rows state a clone size, as once, few, many or a class for expanded clones.

CDR3nt,CDR3aa,abundance,v_gene,j_gene,d_gene
TGTGCCAGCAGTTTATCGATATCCGGGTCCTACGAGCAGTACTTC,CASSLSISGSYEQYF,few,TRBV27,TRBJ2-7,NA
TGCGCCAGCAGCTACGCTGGCGGGGGGGCAAATGAGCAGTTCTTC,CASSYAGGGANEQFF,once,TRBV5-1,TRBJ2-1,TRBD2
TGTGCCAGCACGGCAAGGCGGGAGGGAACCTACGAGCAGTACTTC,CASTARREGTYEQYF,few,TRBV2,TRBJ2-7,TRBD2
TGCAGTGCTAGAGGTGCGTGGCAGGGCGGCACTGAAGCTTTCTTT,CSARGAWQGGTEAFF,many,TRBV20-1,TRBJ1-1,NA
TGTGCCAGCAGTCCCCCGGGACTGAGCTACGAGCAGTACTTC,CASSPPGLSYEQYF,many,TRBV12-3/TRBV12-4,TRBJ2-7,NA
TGTGCCAGCAGCTACGGGGTGCAGGCAGATACGCAGTATTTT,CASSYGVQADTQYF,NA,TRBV9,TRBJ2-3,NA
TGTGCCAGCAGCCAAGGGGGCGCGGGAGATACGCAGTATTTT,CASSQGGAGDTQYF,many,TRBV4-2,TRBJ2-3,NA
TGTGCCAGCAGCGTAGATGGATCCTCCTACGAGCAGTACTTC,CASSVDGSSYEQYF,few,TRBV9,TRBJ2-7,NA
TGTGCCAGCAGCTTACGGGCAGGGGTCGAGCAGTACTTC,CASSLRAGVEQYF,NA,TRBV7-8,TRBJ2-7,NA
TGTGCCAGCAGCCTTACAGGGTATCCCTACAATGAGCAGTTCTTC,CASSLTGYPYNEQFF,NA,TRBV7-3,TRBJ2-1,NA
TGTGCCACCAGTGATTGGGCGGAGAATCAGCCCCAGCATTTT,CATSDWAENQPQHF,NA,TRBV24-1,TRBJ1-5,NA
TGTGCCAGCAGTTTATCAGCGTTACGGGACTATGGCTACACCTTC,CASSLSALRDYGYTF,many,TRBV12-3/TRBV12-4,TRBJ1-2,NA
TGCAGCGTTAGCGGGAGGGCTTTCAATGAGCAGTTCTTC,CSVSGRAFNEQFF,many,TRBV29-1,TRBJ2-1,TRBD2
TGCAGTGCTAGAGCGGACGGGGCGGGCACTGAAGCTTTCTTT,CSARADGAGTEAFF,few,TRBV20-1,TRBJ1-1,NA
TGTGCCAGCAGTTACGCCCGACTAGCGGGAGAGGAGCAGTTCTTC,CASSYARLAGEEQFF,NA,TRBV6-2/TRBV6-3,TRBJ2-1,TRBD2
TGTGCCACCAGCAGTTCCGGGACCCCTGGGGATGAGCAGTTCTTC,CATSSSGTPGDEQFF,few,TRBV15,TRBJ2-1,NA
TGCGCCAGCAGCTCGGGACAGGTTCAAGAGACCCAGTACTTC,CASSSGQVQETQYF,NA,TRBV5-1,TRBJ2-5,TRBD1
TGTGCCAGCAGTTTAAGCGGGACTAGCGGGAGGAGCTCCTACAATGAGCAGTTCTTC,CASSLSGTSGRSSYNEQFF,few,TRBV12-3/TRBV12-4,TRBJ2-1,TRBD2
TGTGCCAGCAGCTTAACGGGAGACACAGATACGCAGTATTTT,CASSLTGDTDTQYF,once,TRBV11-3,TRBJ2-3,NA
TGTGCCACCAGCAGAGATTTCGGGTCCTACGAGCAGTACTTC,CATSRDFGSYEQYF,NA,TRBV15,TRBJ2-7,NA
TGTGCCAGCATGGGGGCAGCTACGCTGAACACTGAAGCTTTCTTT,CASMGAATLNTEAFF,many,TRBV6-5,TRBJ1-1,NA
TGTGCCAGCTCACCATTCCTAGCGGGGGCCACAGATACGCAGTATTTT,CASSPFLAGATDTQYF,few,TRBV18,TRBJ2-3,TRBD2
TGCAGTGCCACGTGGACAGGAGGTACCACTGAAGCTTTCTTT,CSATWTGGTTEAFF,few,TRBV20-1,TRBJ1-1,TRBD1
TGTGCCAGCAGTGATAATGGGCGCTCTAGCACAGATACGCAGTATTTT,CASSDNGRSSTDTQYF,few,TRBV6-4,TRBJ2-3,NA
TGCGCCAGCAGCTTAGGGGCCCCCGGGGGAGAGACCCAGTACTTC,CASSLGAPGGETQYF,NA,TRBV5-1,TRBJ2-5,NA
TGTGCCAGCAGCCAAGATCGTCAGCCTCATATGAACACTGAAGCTTTCTTT,CASSQDRQPHMNTEAFF,NA,TRBV4-2,TRBJ1-1,NA
TGCAGCGTTGAAGATTCACGGGAGAAACGCACAGATACGCAGTATTTT,CSVEDSREKRTDTQYF,many,TRBV29-1,TRBJ2-3,NA
TGTGCCAGCAGTTTCTGGGGTCCCCGGGAGCTGTTTTTT,CASSFWGPRELFF,many,TRBV12-3/TRBV12-4,TRBJ2-2,NA
TGTGCCAGCAAGACTAACAATGAGCAGTTCTTC,CASKTNNEQFF,few,TRBV12-3/TRBV12-4,TRBJ2-1,NA
TGCGCCAGCAGCTCACGACAGGGAGCTGATTCACCCCTCCACTTT,CASSSRQGADSPLHF,many,TRBV4-3,TRBJ1-6,TRBD1
TGTGCCACCAGTGATTTGTCGCCAGGGTTGTTCTTC,CATSDLSPGLFF,NA,TRBV24-1,TRBJ2-1,NA
TGCAGTGCTAGTGCGGTCCAAAATTCACCCCTCCACTTT,CSASAVQNSPLHF,few,TRBV20-1,TRBJ1-6,NA
TGTGCTAGTGGTCCAGGGACTAGCGGTACTCCCTACGAGCAGTACTTC,CASGPGTSGTPYEQYF,few,TRBV12-5,TRBJ2-7,TRBD2
TGTGCCAGCAGCTTAGTTCCTAGCTCCTACGAGCAGTACTTC,CASSLVPSSYEQYF,many,TRBV7-8,TRBJ2-7,NA
TGTGCCAGCAGTTTAATCGGGAGTAACACCGGGGAGCTGTTTTTT,CASSLIGSNTGELFF,many,TRBV27,TRBJ2-2,NA
TGTGCCAGCAGCCAAGAGGGGCTAGTGGTGGAGACCCAGTACTTC,CASSQEGLVVETQYF,NA,TRBV4-2,TRBJ2-5,NA
TGTGCCAGCAGCCGGAGGGCCTGGGATGAGCAGTTCTTC,CASSRRAWDEQFF,many,TRBV7-2,TRBJ2-1,NA
TGCGCCAGCAGCCAAGACGGTGGGGGGGGCTACGAGCAGTACTTC,CASSQDGGGGYEQYF,NA,TRBV4-3,TRBJ2-7,TRBD2
TGTGCCAGCTCACCGGGACAGGGGGCTCTCGGAGAGACCCAGTACTTC,CASSPGQGALGETQYF,few,TRBV18,TRBJ2-5,TRBD1
TGTGCCAGCAGCTTCCGACAGGGGACGGGGTACGAGCAGTACTTC,CASSFRQGTGYEQYF,few,TRBV7-7,TRBJ2-7,TRBD1
TGCGCCAGCAGCCGCCTGAGGACTTATTTGAGTTCGAATGAGCAGTTCTTC,CASSRLRTYLSSNEQFF,few,TRBV4-1,TRBJ2-1,NA
TGTGCCAGCAGCTTCCGGGACAGGGTGTACGAGCAGTACTTC,CASSFRDRVYEQYF,NA,TRBV7-9,TRBJ2-7,TRBD1
TGTGCCAGCAGTCAACTAGCGGGGGAGCCCACCGGGGAGCTGTTTTTT,CASSQLAGEPTGELFF,few,TRBV12-3/TRBV12-4,TRBJ2-2,TRBD2
TGTGCCAGCAACCTCGAGGGCACCATATATTTT,CASNLEGTIYF,NA,TRBV7-2,TRBJ1-3,NA
TGTGCCAGCAGCTTGGACCCCTATCAGGATGGCTACACCTTC,CASSLDPYQDGYTF,NA,TRBV7-6,TRBJ1-2,NA
TGTGCCACCAGCACGGGGATGGACACCGGGGAGCTGTTTTTT,CATSTGMDTGELFF,many,TRBV10-3,TRBJ2-2,NA
TGTGCCAGCAGCCAAGATCGGTATGAGCAGTTCTTC,CASSQDRYEQFF,NA,TRBV3-1,TRBJ2-1,NA
TGTGCCAGCAGACCCGGACAGGGGAGGTTCTACGAGCAGTACTTC,CASRPGQGRFYEQYF,many,TRBV6-1,TRBJ2-7,TRBD1
TGTGCCAGCAGCGTGGGACCCAATGAGCAGTTCTTC,CASSVGPNEQFF,many,TRBV7-9,TRBJ2-1,NA